What follows is one T cell receptor (beta chain) and its context. These data are taken from a study of cytomegalovirus exposure and HLA in healthy donors. Germline trimming cut 1 base from V and 9 bases from J; bases unmatched to any gene: 10. This CDR3 contains 17 residues. In germline, CDR1 is SEHNR, CDR2 FQNEAQ (reference sequence). The PCR contained 60 Vbeta and 13 Jbeta primers. Here immunoSEQ multiplex PCR was the method, and the copy in TCRdb shows in-frame clones only, minus some. This sample yields 95,000 to 150,000 clones, of which 75% to 90% are seen a single time; 2.1% belongs to the top ten.

This receptor was taken from a man under 40 in good health and CMV-seronegative. Sequencing used PBMCs. The chain links TRBV7-9 to TRBJ2-1; 12 positions agree with TRBD2. Written as DNA, the CDR3 is TGTGCCAGCAGCTTAGTGGCTAGCGGGGGGGACGCCCCTGAGCAGTTCTTC. Translating gives CASSLVASGGDAPEQFF.